This TCR beta chain was identified in a study of CD8 T cells in Susac syndrome. With random hexamers, reverse transcription was performed on about 0.5 to 1 ug of RNA. In TCRdb, the immunoSEQ multiplex PCR reads were re-called with MiXCR into one record per CDR3 protein. The sample has some 300,000 distinct CDR3 sequences; approximately 85% are singletons. This CDR3 has 15 amino acids. The V gene end was trimmed by 5 bases and the J gene end by 7 bases; junction bases not matched to a gene: 8. Germline V CDR1 and CDR2: SGHTA, FQGTGA. The chain recombines TRBV7-3 with TRBJ2-2; 9 bases map to TRBD1. The sequencing sample was made of CD8+ T cells from PBMCs. The source is a human donor with multiple sclerosis. CDR3 nucleotides: TGTGCCAGCAGCAGCGCCGGGACAGGGATCGGGGAGCTGTTTTTT. Translation gives CASSSAGTGIGELFF.